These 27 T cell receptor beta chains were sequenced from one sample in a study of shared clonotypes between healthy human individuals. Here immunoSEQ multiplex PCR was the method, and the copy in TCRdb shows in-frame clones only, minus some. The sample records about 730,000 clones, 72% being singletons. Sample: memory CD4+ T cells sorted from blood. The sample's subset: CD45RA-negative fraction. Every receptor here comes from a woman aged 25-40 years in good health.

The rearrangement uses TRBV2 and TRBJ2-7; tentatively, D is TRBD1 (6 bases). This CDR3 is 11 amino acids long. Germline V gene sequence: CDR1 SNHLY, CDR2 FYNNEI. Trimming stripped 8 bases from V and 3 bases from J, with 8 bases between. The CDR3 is CASDRNYEQYF. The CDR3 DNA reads TGTGCCAGCGACAGGAACTACGAGCAGTACTTC.

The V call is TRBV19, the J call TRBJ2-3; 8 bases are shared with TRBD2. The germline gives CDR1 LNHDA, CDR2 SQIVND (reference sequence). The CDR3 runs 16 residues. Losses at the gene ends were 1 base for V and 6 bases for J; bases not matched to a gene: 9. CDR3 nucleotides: TGTGCCAGTAGTATAGCGGGGGGGCATGGTTTGGATACGCAGTATTTT. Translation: CASSIAGGHGLDTQYF.

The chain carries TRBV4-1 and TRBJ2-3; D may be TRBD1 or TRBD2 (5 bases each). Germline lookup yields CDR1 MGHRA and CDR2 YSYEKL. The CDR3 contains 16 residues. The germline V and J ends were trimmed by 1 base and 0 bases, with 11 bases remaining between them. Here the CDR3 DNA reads TGCGCCAGCAGCCAAGGAATGGGGGTTAGCACAGATACGCAGTATTTT. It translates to CASSQGMGVSTDTQYF.

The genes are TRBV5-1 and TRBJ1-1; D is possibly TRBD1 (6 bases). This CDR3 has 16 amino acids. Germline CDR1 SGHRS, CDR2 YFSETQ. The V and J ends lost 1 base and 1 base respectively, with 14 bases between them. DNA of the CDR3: TGCGCCAGCAGCTTGCTTACCGGGACACCGAACACTGAAGCTTTCTTT. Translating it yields CASSLLTGTPNTEAFF.

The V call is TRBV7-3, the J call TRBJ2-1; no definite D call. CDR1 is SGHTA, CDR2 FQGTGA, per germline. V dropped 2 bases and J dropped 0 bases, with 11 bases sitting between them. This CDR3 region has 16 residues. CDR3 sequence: CASSLASLSSYNEQFF. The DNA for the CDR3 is TGTGCCAGCAGCTTAGCCTCTTTGAGCTCCTACAATGAGCAGTTCTTC.

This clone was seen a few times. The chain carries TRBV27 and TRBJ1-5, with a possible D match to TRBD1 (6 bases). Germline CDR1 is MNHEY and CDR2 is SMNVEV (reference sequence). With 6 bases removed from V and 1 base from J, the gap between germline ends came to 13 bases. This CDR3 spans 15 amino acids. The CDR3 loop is CASRGAGASNQPQHF. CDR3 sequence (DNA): TGTGCCAGCAGGGGAGCGGGGGCGAGCAATCAGCCCCAGCATTTT.

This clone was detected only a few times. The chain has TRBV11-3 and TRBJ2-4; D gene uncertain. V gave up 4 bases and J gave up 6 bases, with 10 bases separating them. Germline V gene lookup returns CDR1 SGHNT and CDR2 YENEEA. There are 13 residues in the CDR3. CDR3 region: CASSSTAGNIQYF. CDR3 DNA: TGTGCCAGCAGCTCAACTGCTGGAAACATTCAGTACTTC.

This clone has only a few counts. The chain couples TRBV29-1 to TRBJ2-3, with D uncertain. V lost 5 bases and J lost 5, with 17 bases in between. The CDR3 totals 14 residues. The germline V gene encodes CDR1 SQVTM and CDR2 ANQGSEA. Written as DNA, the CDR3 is TGCAGCGTTAAAGGCCCAGCCCCCGGAGATACGCAGTATTTT. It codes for CSVKGPAPGDTQYF.

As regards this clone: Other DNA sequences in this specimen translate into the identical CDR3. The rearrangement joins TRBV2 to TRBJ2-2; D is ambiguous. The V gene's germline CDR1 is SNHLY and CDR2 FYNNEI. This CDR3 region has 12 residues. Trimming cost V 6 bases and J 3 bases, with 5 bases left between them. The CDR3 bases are TGTGCCAGCAGAGGAGACACCGGGGAGCTGTTTTTT. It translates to CASRGDTGELFF.

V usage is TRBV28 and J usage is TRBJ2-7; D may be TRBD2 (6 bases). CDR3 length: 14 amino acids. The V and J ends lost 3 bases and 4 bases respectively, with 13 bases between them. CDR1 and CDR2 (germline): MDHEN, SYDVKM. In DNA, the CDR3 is TGTGCCAGCAGTTTGCCGGGAGAGTTATACGAGCAGTACTTC. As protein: CASSLPGELYEQYF.

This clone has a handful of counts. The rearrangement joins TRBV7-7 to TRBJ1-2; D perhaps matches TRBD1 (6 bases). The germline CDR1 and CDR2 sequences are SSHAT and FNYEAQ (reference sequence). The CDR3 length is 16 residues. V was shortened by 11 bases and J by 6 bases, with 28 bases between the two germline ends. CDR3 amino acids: CAPKGPRDDKGDGYTF. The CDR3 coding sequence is TGTGCCCCCAAAGGGCCCAGGGACGACAAGGGGGATGGCTACACCTTC.

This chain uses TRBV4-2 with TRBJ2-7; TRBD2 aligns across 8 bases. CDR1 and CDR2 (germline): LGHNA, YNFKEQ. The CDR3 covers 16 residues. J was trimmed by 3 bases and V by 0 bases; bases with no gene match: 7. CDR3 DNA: TGTGCCAGCAGCCAAGAGCCGCTAGCGGGTGTCTACGAGCAGTACTTC. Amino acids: CASSQEPLAGVYEQYF.

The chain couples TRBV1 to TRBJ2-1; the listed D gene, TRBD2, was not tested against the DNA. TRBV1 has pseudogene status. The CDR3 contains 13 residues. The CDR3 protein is CTSRLAECNEQFF. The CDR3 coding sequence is TGCACCAGCAGACTAGCGGAGTGCAATGAGCAGTTCTTC.

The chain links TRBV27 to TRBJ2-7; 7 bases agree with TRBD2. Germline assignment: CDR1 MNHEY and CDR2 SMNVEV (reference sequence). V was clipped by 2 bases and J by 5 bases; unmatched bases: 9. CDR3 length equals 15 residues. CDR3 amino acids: CASSLGLADIHEQYF. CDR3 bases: TGTGCCAGCAGTTTAGGGCTAGCGGATATCCACGAGCAGTACTTC.

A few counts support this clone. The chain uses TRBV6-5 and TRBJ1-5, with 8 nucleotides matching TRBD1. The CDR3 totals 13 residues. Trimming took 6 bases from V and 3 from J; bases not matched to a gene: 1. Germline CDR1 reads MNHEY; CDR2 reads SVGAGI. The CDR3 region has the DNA TGTGCCAGCAGGGACAGGGTCAATCAGCCCCAGCATTTT. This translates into CASRDRVNQPQHF.

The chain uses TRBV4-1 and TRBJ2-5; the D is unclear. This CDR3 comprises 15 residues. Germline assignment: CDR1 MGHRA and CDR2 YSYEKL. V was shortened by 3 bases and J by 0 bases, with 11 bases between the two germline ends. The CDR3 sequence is CASSHLAKYQETQYF. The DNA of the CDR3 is TGCGCCAGCAGCCACTTAGCCAAGTACCAAGAGACCCAGTACTTC.

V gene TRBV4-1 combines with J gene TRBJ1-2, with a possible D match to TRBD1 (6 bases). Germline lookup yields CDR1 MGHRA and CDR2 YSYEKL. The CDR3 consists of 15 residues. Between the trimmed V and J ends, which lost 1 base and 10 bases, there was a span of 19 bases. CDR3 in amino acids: CASSQGSQGGSVYTF. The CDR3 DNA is TGCGCCAGCAGCCAAGGTTCGCAAGGGGGATCTGTCTACACCTTC.

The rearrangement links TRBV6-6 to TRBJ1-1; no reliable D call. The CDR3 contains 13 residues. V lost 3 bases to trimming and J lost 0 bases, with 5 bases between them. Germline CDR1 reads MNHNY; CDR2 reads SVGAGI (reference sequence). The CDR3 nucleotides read TGTGCCAGCAGTTATTTCGTGAACACTGAAGCTTTCTTT. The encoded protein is CASSYFVNTEAFF.

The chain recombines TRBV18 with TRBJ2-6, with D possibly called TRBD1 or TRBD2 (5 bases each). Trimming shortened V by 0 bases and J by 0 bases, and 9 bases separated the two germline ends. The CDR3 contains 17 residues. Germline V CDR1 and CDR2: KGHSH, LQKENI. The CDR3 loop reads CASSPPARGSGANVLTF. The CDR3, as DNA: TGTGCCAGCTCACCACCGGCGAGGGGCTCTGGGGCCAACGTCCTGACTTTC. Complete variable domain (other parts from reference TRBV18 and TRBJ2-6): NAGVMQNPRHLVRRRGQEARLRCSPMKGHSHVYWYRQLPEEGLKFMVYLQKENIIDESGMPKERFSAEFPKEGPSILRIQQVVRGDSAAYFCASSPPARGSGANVLTFGAGSRLTVL.

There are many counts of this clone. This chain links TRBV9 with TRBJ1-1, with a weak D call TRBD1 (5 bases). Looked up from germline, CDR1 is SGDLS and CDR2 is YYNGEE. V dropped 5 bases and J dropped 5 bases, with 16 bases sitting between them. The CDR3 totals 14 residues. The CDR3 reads CASRAGTSATEAFF. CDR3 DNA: TGTGCCAGCAGGGCCGGGACGAGTGCGACTGAAGCTTTCTTT.

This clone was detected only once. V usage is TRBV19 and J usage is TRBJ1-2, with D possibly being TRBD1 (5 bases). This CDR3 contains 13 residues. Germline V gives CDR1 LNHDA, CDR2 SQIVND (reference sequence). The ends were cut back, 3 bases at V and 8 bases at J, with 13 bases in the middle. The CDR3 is CASSMGRVGGYTF. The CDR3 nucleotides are TGTGCCAGTAGTATGGGCAGGGTCGGCGGCTACACCTTC.

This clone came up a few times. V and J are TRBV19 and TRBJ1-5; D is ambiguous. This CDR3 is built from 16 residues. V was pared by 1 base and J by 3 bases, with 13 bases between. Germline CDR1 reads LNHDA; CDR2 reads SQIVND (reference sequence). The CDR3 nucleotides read TGTGCCAGTAGTATAGTATCTTGGCAGGACAATCAGCCCCAGCATTTT. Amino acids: CASSIVSWQDNQPQHF.

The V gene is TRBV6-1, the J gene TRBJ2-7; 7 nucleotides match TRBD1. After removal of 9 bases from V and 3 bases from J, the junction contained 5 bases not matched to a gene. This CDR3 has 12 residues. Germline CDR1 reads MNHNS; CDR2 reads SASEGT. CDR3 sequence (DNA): TGTGCCAGTGGGACAGATTACTACGAGCAGTACTTC. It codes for CASGTDYYEQYF.

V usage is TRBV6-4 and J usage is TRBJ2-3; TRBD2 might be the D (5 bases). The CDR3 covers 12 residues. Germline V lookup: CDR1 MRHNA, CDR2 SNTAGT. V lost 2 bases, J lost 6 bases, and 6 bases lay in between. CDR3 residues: CASSDEGDTQYF. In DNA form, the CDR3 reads TGTGCCAGCAGTGACGAGGGTGATACGCAGTATTTT.

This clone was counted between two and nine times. The CDR3 sequence is CASSERPGASTDTQYF. The CDR3 DNA sequence: TGTGCCAGCAGTGAAAGGCCGGGGGCTAGCACAGATACGCAGTATTTT. The genes are TRBV6-1 and TRBJ2-3, with D perhaps being TRBD1 or TRBD2 (6 bases each). From germline, CDR1 is MNHNS and CDR2 SASEGT. V was pared by 2 bases and J by 0 bases, with 12 bases between. The CDR3 extends over 16 amino acids.

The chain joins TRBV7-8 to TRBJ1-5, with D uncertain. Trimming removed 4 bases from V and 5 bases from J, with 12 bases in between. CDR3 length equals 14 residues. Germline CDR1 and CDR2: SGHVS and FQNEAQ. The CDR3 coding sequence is TGTGCCAGCAGCTCCCTGCGGGGATATCAGCCCCAGCATTTT. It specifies CASSSLRGYQPQHF.

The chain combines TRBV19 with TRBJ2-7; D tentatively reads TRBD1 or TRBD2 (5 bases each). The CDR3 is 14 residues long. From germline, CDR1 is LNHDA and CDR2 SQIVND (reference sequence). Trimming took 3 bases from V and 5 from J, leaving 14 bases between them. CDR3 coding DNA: TGTGCCAGTAGTATTTTAGGGGTCGGGAACGAGCAGTACTTC. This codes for CASSILGVGNEQYF.